The entry below describes one TCR beta chain. Antigen unknown. Germline assignment: CDR1 SGHVS and CDR2 FQNEAQ. The CDR3 length is 15 residues. V shed 1 base and J shed 0 bases, with 6 bases lying between them. This specimen comes from a study of siplizumab effects on memory and regulatory T cells. Study-wide results and limits: With siplizumab, cumulative frequency of CD4+ memory-derived alloreactive sequences dropped significantly. Memory cells seemed less diverse than naive T cells, which also seemed major contributors to the alloresponse. Only a minor fraction of alloreactive clones mapped to unstimulated subsets.

The method was immunoSEQ multiplex PCR; TCRdb's version includes in-frame clones alone and lacks a portion of them. Here the sample spans about 72,000 clones, 75% to 95% being singletons. The sample taken for sequencing was CD8+ T cells sorted from blood. This TCR was recovered from a human donor in good health. The V and J genes are TRBV7-8 and TRBJ2-2; either TRBD1 or TRBD2 may fit D (5 bases each). CDR3 amino acids: CASSLGGANTGELFF. The CDR3 coding sequence is TGTGCCAGCAGCTTAGGAGGGGCGAACACCGGGGAGCTGTTTTTT.